This is a list of T cell receptor beta chains from one sample in a study of circulating CD8 cells and anti-PD-1 response in melanoma. TCRdb independently ran MiXCR on the reads; one entry per CDR3 protein. The repertoire consists of approximately 480 distinct CDR3 sequences, with more than 10% occurring once and the leading ten covering around 52%. This material consisted of CD8+ T cells from PBMCs, taken at baseline or after one month of anti-PD-1 therapy (not recorded which). Source of these receptors: a human donor with melanoma. The conserved cysteine and the conserved F or W are not part of the CDR3 here. The order of the fields is CDR3 protein, J gene, V gene.

SGLAGPSSYNEQF,TRBJ2-1,TRBV20-1
ASSIVAENYEQY,TRBJ2-7,TRBV19
ASSQLAGANEQY,TRBJ2-7,TRBV7-2
ASSLGPSTDTQY,TRBJ2-3,TRBV11-2
ASSYYDEADTQY,TRBJ2-3,TRBV6-2/TRBV6-3
ASSQQGIPYEQY,TRBJ2-7,TRBV19
AWSLAGGTDTQY,TRBJ2-3,TRBV30
SARQGLSYEQY,TRBJ2-7,TRBV20-1
SVGQGGVEQF,TRBJ2-1,TRBV29-1
ASSLLGQNTEAF,TRBJ1-1,TRBV27
ASSTPGLADGETQY,TRBJ2-5,TRBV12-3/TRBV12-4
ASSQDRIESSPLH,TRBJ1-6,TRBV4-1
ASSIFEQAYEQY,TRBJ2-7,TRBV19
SARDGGEAYEQY,TRBJ2-7,TRBV20-1
ASRDNSYEQY,TRBJ2-7,TRBV25-1
ASSVDRTGLSYEQY,TRBJ2-7,TRBV19
SARDPDRGLTNEQF,TRBJ2-1,TRBV20-1
ARGLPGQGMSGANVLT,TRBJ2-6,TRBV2
ATSDQYGEGMNTEAF,TRBJ1-1,TRBV24-1
SVEWGGHEQY,TRBJ2-7,TRBV29-1
ASSPLGPPYEQY,TRBJ2-7,TRBV6-6
ASSFDNPAQPQH,TRBJ1-5,TRBV19
SAFGQGAVEQY,TRBJ2-7,TRBV29-1
ASSSGSTAEQY,TRBJ2-7,TRBV9
ASSLEAFSYNEQF,TRBJ2-1,TRBV7-9
ASRYASGGVQETQY,TRBJ2-5,TRBV6-1
ASSFTGDPGEQY,TRBJ2-7,TRBV7-2
ASSQDRGGRRQPQH,TRBJ1-5,TRBV4-3
ASSLTTGPINNEQF,TRBJ2-1,TRBV7-3
ASSVVTNTGELF,TRBJ2-2,TRBV9
ASSDSAGGTGELF,TRBJ2-2,TRBV27
AISGRGADADTQY,TRBJ2-3,TRBV10-3
ASTRGGTGELF,TRBJ2-2,TRBV11-2
ASSLVSGGAGFTDTQY,TRBJ2-3,TRBV7-2
ASSQAGREEQF,TRBJ2-1,TRBV4-3
ASSPNNGDYEQY,TRBJ2-7,TRBV9
ASSVGWEETQY,TRBJ2-5,TRBV2
ASRGQAYEQY,TRBJ2-7,TRBV27
SVELDRGWEQY,TRBJ2-7,TRBV29-1
SANRYNEQF,TRBJ2-1,TRBV20-1
ASSQPSLSTEAF,TRBJ1-1,TRBV4-3
ASNTENQETQY,TRBJ2-5,TRBV12-3/TRBV12-4
ASSVEGGIYNEQF,TRBJ2-1,TRBV9
ASSLSGRGDYEQY,TRBJ2-7,TRBV27
SARDGDSPLEQY,TRBJ2-7,TRBV20-1
ASSLTPSGGDTQY,TRBJ2-3,TRBV7-3